The 18 T cell receptor beta chains below come from one sample, sequenced in a study of CD8 T cells in ankylosing spondylitis. TCRdb reprocessed the 5' RACE reads with MiXCR, giving one entry per CDR3 protein. The repertoire has approximately 190,000 distinct CDR3 sequences, about an eighth of them found once; the top ten carry more than 9.5%. The sample taken for sequencing was blood, either unsorted or a sorted T cell fraction (not recorded which). The receptor set was obtained from a female donor with ankylosing spondylitis or in good health (not recorded which).

This clonotype was observed at least ten times. This chain connects TRBV5-1 to TRBJ1-1; D may be TRBD1 (5 bases). V was shortened by 0 bases and J by 0 bases, with 15 bases between the two germline ends. This CDR3 spans 17 amino acids. Germline V lookup: CDR1 SGHRS, CDR2 YFSETQ. This CDR3 is CASSLGTGRAMNTEAFF. The CDR3 coding sequence is TGCGCCAGCAGCTTGGGGACGGGCAGGGCGATGAACACTGAAGCTTTCTTT.

The rearrangement uses TRBV5-1 and TRBJ2-3; D might be TRBD2 (5 bases). Between the trimmed V and J ends, which lost 2 bases and 1 base, there was a span of 8 bases. Germline V CDR1 and CDR2: SGHRS, YFSETQ. CDR3 length: 14 residues. The CDR3 DNA sequence: TGCGCCAGCAGCTTTGGTAGCGGCACAGATACGCAGTATTTT. Its translation: CASSFGSGTDTQYF.

There are many counts of this clonotype. The gene calls are TRBV12-3 or TRBV12-4 and TRBJ1-4, with unresolved D. With 6 bases removed from V and 7 bases from J, the gap between germline ends came to 12 bases. The CDR3 has 13 residues. The DNA of the CDR3 is TGTGCCAGCAGGGCACGGCCCCGTGAAAAACTGTTTTTT. Translation: CASRARPREKLFF.

The genes are TRBV11-2 and TRBJ1-2; no clear D gene. Per the germline V gene, CDR1 is SGHAT and CDR2 is FQNNGV. Trimming cost V 3 bases and J 8 bases, with 22 bases left between them. This CDR3 comprises 16 residues. CDR3 coding DNA: TGTGCCAGCAGCTTCTCTCGTGTGACCGCATTCGGGGGCTACACCTTC. Protein sequence: CASSFSRVTAFGGYTF. The variable domain in full, with the rest retrieved from reference TRBV11-2 and TRBJ1-2, is EAGVAQSPRYKIIEKRQSVAFWCNPISGHATLYWYQQILGQGPKLLIQFQNNGVVDDSQLPKDRFSAERLKGVDSTLKIQPAKLEDSAVYLCASSFSRVTAFGGYTFGSGTRLTVV.

The chain carries TRBV2 and TRBJ1-5; TRBD1 matches at 9 bases. The CDR3 covers 14 residues. V lost 8 bases to trimming and J lost 3 bases; unmatched junction nucleotides: 5. The germline V gene has CDR1 SNHLY and CDR2 FYNNEI. The CDR3 loop reads CASLRDRDNQPQHF. CDR3 DNA: TGTGCCAGCCTCCGGGACAGGGACAATCAGCCCCAGCATTTT.

A few counts support this clonotype. The chain employs TRBV20-1 and TRBJ1-5; 8 nucleotides align to TRBD1. The V gene end was trimmed by 2 bases and the J gene end by 7 bases; junction bases not matched to a gene: 4. This CDR3 spans 13 amino acids. The germline V gene has CDR1 DFQATT and CDR2 SNEGSKA (reference sequence). CDR3 sequence: CSARQGAGQPQHF. CDR3 in DNA: TGCAGTGCTAGACAGGGGGCCGGACAGCCCCAGCATTTT.

V usage is TRBV7-2 and J usage is TRBJ1-5, with D perhaps TRBD1 (5 bases). This CDR3 region has 15 residues. Trimming removed 1 base from V and 6 bases from J, with 13 bases in between. The V gene's germline CDR1 is SGHTA and CDR2 FQGNSA. The CDR3, as DNA: TGTGCCAGCAGCTTAGGGCCCCAGGGTTCTCAGCCCCAGCATTTT. It is translated as CASSLGPQGSQPQHF.

As for this clonotype: A much larger clone lies one base from this, so it may be a read error. The chain joins TRBV7-9 to TRBJ1-2; D remains ambiguous. The CDR3 totals 14 residues. Germline values: CDR1 SEHNR, CDR2 FQNEAQ (reference sequence). Written as DNA, the CDR3 is TGTGCCAGCAACTTAGGAGGGCGAGAAGATGGCTACACCTTC. It is translated as CASNLGGREDGYTF.

This clonotype has a count of ten or more. The chain has TRBV12-3 or TRBV12-4 and TRBJ2-7; TRBD1 matches 9 bases. The CDR3 sequence is 19 residues long. The junction had 24 bases not matched to a gene; V was cut back by 6 bases and J by 6 bases. As DNA, the CDR3 is TGTGCCAGCAGCTCAATTCGTTCGCCGGGACAGGGAATTTTAGGCGAGCAGTACTTC. The encoded protein is CASSSIRSPGQGILGEQYF.

V usage is TRBV19 and J usage is TRBJ2-7; TRBD2 might be the D (6 bases). CDR1 and CDR2 from the germline V gene are LNHDA and SQIVND (reference sequence). This CDR3 has 14 residues. V was clipped by 5 bases and J by 0 bases, with 11 bases between them. CDR3 sequence: CASSASVNSYEQYF. The CDR3 bases are TGTGCCAGTAGTGCTAGCGTCAACTCCTACGAGCAGTACTTC.

The sample holds many counts of this clonotype. The gene calls are TRBV11-1 and TRBJ2-7; a possible D gene is TRBD2 (6 bases). There are 15 residues in the CDR3. Trimming pared 2 bases from V and 0 bases from J, leaving 11 bases between. The germline V gene has CDR1 SGHAT and CDR2 FQDESV (reference sequence). CDR3 DNA sequence: TGTGCCAGCAGCTTATTTTTAGCGGACTCCTACGAGCAGTACTTC. Its protein product is CASSLFLADSYEQYF.

In its sample, this clonotype was seen a few times. V usage is TRBV11-3 and J usage is TRBJ2-1, with a possible D match to TRBD2 (5 bases). Per the germline V gene, CDR1 is SGHNT and CDR2 is YENEEA. The V and J ends lost 1 base and 7 bases respectively, with 8 bases between them. The CDR3 extends over 13 amino acids. CDR3 coding DNA: TGTGCCAGCAGCTTAGGAGGGTGGAATGAGCAGTTCTTC. Amino acids: CASSLGGWNEQFF.

About this clonotype itself: A much more abundant neighbour one base away suggests this may be a read error. This chain joins TRBV20-1 and TRBJ2-1; 16 bases are shared with TRBD2. The CDR3 totals 16 residues. Germline-derived CDR1 and CDR2 are DFQATT and SNEGSKA (reference sequence). The CDR3 sequence: CCASGTSGRVSDEQFF. The CDR3 coding sequence is TGCTGTGCGAGCGGGACTAGCGGGAGGGTTAGCGATGAGCAGTTCTTC.

V gene TRBV3-1 combines with J gene TRBJ2-3, with unresolved D. The V and J ends lost 1 base and 6 bases respectively, with 11 bases between them. Germline CDR1 reads LGHDT; CDR2 reads YNNKEL (reference sequence). CDR3 length: 14 amino acids. The CDR3 sequence is CASSQAPPGDTQYF. The CDR3 region has the DNA TGTGCCAGCAGCCAAGCACCACCCGGGGATACGCAGTATTTT.

This clonotype was detected ten times or more. The V gene is TRBV28, the J gene TRBJ2-5, with D possibly matching TRBD1 (5 bases). Trimming stripped 4 bases from V and 5 bases from J, with 11 bases between. The CDR3 spans 13 residues. Germline V gene lookup returns CDR1 MDHEN and CDR2 SYDVKM. The CDR3 nucleotides are TGTGCCAGCAGTTCCAGGGTTCAGGAGACCCAGTACTTC. Amino acids: CASSSRVQETQYF. The variable domain in full, completed from reference TRBV28 and TRBJ2-5, reads DVKVTQSSRYLVKRTGEKVFLECVQDMDHENMFWYRQDPGLGLRLIYFSYDVKMKEKGDIPEGYSVSREKKERFSLILESASTNQTSMYLCASSSRVQETQYFGPGTRLLVL.

Many counts were recorded for this clonotype. The chain uses TRBV7-3 and TRBJ2-1; D call uncertain. The germline V and J ends were trimmed by 4 bases and 0 bases, with 7 bases remaining between them. CDR3 length equals 14 residues. CDR1 and CDR2 (germline): SGHTA, FQGTGA. CDR3 nucleotide sequence: TGTGCCAGCAGCTCGGGTTTCTCCTACAATGAGCAGTTCTTC. The encoded protein is CASSSGFSYNEQFF.

This clonotype showed up many times. V gene TRBV6-2 or TRBV6-3 combines with J gene TRBJ1-5; 8 bases are a match to TRBD1. The CDR3 loop spans 15 amino acids. CDR1 is MNHEY, CDR2 SVGEGT, per germline. Germline trimming cut 5 bases from V and 5 bases from J; bases unmatched to any gene: 8. The CDR3 loop is CASSTTGGFDQPQHF. The DNA of the CDR3 is TGTGCCAGCAGTACCACAGGGGGATTCGATCAGCCCCAGCATTTT.

The J gene is TRBJ2-7, the V gene TRBV5-2; the table assigns TRBD2, which was not confirmed against the DNA. TRBV5-2 is labeled a pseudogene. This CDR3 comprises 13 residues. CDR3 coding DNA: TGTGCCAGCAAAACTAGCGATAACTACGAGCAGTACTTC. Translating it yields CASKTSDNYEQYF.